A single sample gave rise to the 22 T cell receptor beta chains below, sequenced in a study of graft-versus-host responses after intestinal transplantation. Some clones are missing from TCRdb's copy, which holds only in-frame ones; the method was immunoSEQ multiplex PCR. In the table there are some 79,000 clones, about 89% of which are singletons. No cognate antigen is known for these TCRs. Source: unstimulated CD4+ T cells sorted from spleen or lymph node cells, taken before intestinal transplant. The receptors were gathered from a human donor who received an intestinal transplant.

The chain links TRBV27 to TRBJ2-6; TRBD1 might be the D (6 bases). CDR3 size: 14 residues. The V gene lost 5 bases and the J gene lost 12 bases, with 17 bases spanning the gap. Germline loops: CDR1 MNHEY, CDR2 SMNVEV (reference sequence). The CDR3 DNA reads TGTGCCAGCAGTAATCCTGACAGGTCCAGCGTCCTGACTTTC. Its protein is CASSNPDRSSVLTF.

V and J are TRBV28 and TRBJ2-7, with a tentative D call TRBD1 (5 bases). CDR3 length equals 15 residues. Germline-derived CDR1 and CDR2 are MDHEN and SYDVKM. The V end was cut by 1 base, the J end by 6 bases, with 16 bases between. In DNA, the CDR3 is TGTGCCAGCAGTTTATTGGGGCAGGATCTGCGCGAGCAGTACTTC. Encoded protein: CASSLLGQDLREQYF.

CDR3 nucleotides: TGTGCCAGCAGCTTAGCACACCCCTCCTACGAGCAGTACTTC. This codes for CASSLAHPSYEQYF. The rearrangement joins TRBV7-2 to TRBJ2-7; D remains unclear. The germline V gene encodes CDR1 SGHTA and CDR2 FQGNSA. The CDR3 length is 14 residues. Trimming took off 0 bases at V and 0 bases at J, with 6 bases between the two ends.

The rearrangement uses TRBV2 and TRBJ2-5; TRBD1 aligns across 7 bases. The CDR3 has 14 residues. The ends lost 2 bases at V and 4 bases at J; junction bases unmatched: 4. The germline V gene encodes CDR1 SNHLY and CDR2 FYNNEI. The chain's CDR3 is CASSEFRGLETQYF. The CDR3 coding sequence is TGTGCCAGCAGTGAATTCAGGGGGTTAGAGACCCAGTACTTC.

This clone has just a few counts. The DNA of the CDR3 is TGCAGCGTTTACTTCAGGGGCAGGGGAAGGAACAATGAGCAGTTCTTC. Its protein is CSVYFRGRGRNNEQFF. The rearrangement uses TRBV29-1 and TRBJ2-1; D is possibly TRBD1 (6 bases). Germline CDR1 and CDR2: SQVTM and ANQGSEA. CDR3 length equals 16 residues. Trimming left V 5 bases short and J 5 bases short, with 22 bases between.

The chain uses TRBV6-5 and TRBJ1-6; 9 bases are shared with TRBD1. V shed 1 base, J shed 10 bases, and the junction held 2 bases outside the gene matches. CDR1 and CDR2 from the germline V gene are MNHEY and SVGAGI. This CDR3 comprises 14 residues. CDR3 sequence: CASSYLTGGSPLHF. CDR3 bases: TGTGCCAGCAGTTACTTGACAGGGGGGTCACCCCTCCACTTT.

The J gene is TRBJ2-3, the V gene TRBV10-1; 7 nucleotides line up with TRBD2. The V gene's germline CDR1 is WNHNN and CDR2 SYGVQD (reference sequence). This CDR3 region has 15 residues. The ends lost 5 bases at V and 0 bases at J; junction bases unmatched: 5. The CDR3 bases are TGCGCCAGCAGTATGGGCGGGAGTAGCACAGATACGCAGTATTTT. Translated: CASSMGGSSTDTQYF.

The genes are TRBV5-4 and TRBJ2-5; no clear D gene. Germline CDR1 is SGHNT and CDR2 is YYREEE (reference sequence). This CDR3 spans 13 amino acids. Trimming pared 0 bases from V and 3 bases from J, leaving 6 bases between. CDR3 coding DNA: TGTGCCAGCAGCTTGGTGGCAGAAGAGACCCAGTACTTC. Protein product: CASSLVAEETQYF.

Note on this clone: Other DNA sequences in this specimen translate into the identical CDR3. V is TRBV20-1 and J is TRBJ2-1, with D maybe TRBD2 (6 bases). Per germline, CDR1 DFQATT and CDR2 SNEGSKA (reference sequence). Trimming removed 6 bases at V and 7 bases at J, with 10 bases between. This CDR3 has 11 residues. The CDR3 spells CSARLVNEQFF. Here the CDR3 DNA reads TGCAGTGCCAGACTAGTTAATGAGCAGTTCTTC.

The CDR3 bases are TGTGCCAGTAGTATAGGGGACTTAGATTCACCCCTCCACTTT. Its protein is CASSIGDLDSPLHF. The chain recombines TRBV19 with TRBJ1-6; weak D call: TRBD1 (5 bases). V lost 1 base to trimming and J lost 8 bases, with 9 bases between them. CDR3 length equals 14 residues. CDR1 and CDR2 (germline): LNHDA, SQIVND (reference sequence).

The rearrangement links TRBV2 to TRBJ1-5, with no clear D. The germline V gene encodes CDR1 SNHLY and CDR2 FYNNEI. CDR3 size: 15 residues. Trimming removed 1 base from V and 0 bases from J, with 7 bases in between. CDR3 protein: CASSEELYSNQPQHF. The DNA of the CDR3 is TGTGCCAGCAGTGAAGAGCTTTATAGCAATCAGCCCCAGCATTTT.

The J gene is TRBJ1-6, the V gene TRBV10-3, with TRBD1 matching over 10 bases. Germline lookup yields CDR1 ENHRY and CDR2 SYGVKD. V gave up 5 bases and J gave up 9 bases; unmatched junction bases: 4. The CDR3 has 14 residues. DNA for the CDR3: TGTGCCATCAGTCGACAGGGGGCCGGTTCACCCCTCCACTTT. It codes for CAISRQGAGSPLHF.

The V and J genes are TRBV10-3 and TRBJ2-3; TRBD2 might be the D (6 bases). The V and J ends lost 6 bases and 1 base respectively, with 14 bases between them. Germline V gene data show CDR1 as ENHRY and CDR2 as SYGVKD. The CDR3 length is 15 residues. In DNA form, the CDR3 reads TGTGCCATCAGGGCGGAGGGGAGAGGCACAGATACGCAGTATTTT. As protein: CAIRAEGRGTDTQYF.

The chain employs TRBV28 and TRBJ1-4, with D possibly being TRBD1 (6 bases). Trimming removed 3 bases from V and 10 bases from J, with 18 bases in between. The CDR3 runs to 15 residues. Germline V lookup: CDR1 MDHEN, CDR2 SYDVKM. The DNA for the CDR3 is TGTGCCAGCAGTTTCGGGACAAATCGGGGTGGAAAACTGTTTTTT. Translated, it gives CASSFGTNRGGKLFF.

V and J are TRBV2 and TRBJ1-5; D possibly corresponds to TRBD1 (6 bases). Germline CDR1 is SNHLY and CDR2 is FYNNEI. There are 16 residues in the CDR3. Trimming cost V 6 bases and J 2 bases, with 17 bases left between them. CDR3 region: CASSAGGGRGNQPQHF. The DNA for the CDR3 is TGTGCCAGCAGCGCGGGTGGGGGCAGGGGCAATCAGCCCCAGCATTTT.

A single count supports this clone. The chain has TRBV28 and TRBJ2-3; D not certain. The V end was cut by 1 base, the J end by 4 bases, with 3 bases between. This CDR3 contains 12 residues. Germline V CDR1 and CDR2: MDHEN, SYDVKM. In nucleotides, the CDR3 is TGTGCCAGCAGTTTATTCGCAGATACGCAGTATTTT. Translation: CASSLFADTQYF.

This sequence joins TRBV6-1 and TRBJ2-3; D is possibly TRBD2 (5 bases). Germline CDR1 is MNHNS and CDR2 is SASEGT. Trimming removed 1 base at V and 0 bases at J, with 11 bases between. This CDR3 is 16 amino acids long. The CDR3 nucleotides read TGTGCCAGCAGTGAAGGGGCCCGAGGGAGCACAGATACGCAGTATTTT. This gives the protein CASSEGARGSTDTQYF.

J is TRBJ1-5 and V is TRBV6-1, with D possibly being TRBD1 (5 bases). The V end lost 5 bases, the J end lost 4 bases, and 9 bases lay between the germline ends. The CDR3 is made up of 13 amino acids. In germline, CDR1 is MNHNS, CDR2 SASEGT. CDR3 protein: CASSWDWNQPQHF. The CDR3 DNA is TGTGCCAGCAGTTGGGACTGGAATCAGCCCCAGCATTTT.

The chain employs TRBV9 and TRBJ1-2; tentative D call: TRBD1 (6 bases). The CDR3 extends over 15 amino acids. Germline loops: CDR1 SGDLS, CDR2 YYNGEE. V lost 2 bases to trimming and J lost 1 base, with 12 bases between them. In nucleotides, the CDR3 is TGTGCCAGCAGCGTCGCAGGGGAAAGTAACTATGGCTACACCTTC. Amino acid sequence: CASSVAGESNYGYTF.

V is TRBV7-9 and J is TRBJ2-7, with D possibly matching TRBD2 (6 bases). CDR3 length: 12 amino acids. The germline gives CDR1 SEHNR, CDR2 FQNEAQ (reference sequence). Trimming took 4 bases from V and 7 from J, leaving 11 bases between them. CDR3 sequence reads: CASSYSGTEQYF. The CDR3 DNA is TGTGCCAGCAGCTATAGCGGAACGGAGCAGTACTTC.

For the CDR3, the DNA is TGTGCCAGCAGTTCCTGGACAGGGGACACTGAAGCTTTCTTT. Translated: CASSSWTGDTEAFF. The chain couples TRBV28 to TRBJ1-1; 9 bases fit TRBD1. The germline V gene has CDR1 MDHEN and CDR2 SYDVKM. The CDR3 contains 14 residues. With V trimmed by 4 bases and J by 3 bases, 3 bases remained unmatched.

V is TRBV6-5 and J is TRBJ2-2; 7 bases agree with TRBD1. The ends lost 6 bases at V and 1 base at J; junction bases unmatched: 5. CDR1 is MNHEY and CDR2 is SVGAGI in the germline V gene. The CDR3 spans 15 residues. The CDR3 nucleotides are TGTGCCAGCAGGGCCTGGACAGGGAACACCGGGGAGCTGTTTTTT. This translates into CASRAWTGNTGELFF.